This entry is about one T cell receptor beta chain. Alpha and beta chains were covered, as first-strand cDNA relied on TRAV- and TRBV-specific primers. TCRs underwent 20 PCR cycles of amplification with a constant-region primer and V-primer adapter. Via MiXCR, TCRdb re-called the reads, giving one row per CDR3 protein. The sample lists about 9,000 distinct CDR3 sequences; 69% were seen once. The data belong to a study of low-dose radiotherapy and immunotherapy resistance in tumors. Across the whole study: Participants in Cohort 2 were given 1 Gy per fraction every two weeks, for 13 Gy over 26 weeks. Both drugs were delivered intravenously to patients (nivolumab 240 mg every two weeks and ipilimumab 1 mg/kg every six weeks).

The clonotype was recovered from a human donor with advanced metastatic prostate, ovarian, gallbladder or colorectal cancer (not recorded which). This table probably holds off-target reads from a library built for another chain.

Written as DNA, the CDR3 is TGTGCCAGCAGCTTAGGGCTAGCGGGAGCCAATGAGCAGTTCTTC. Its protein is CASSLGLAGANEQFF. The rearrangement links TRBV11-2 to TRBJ2-1; 10 bases agree with TRBD2. V was clipped by 1 base and J by 6 bases; unmatched bases: 3. Per the germline V gene, CDR1 is SGHAT and CDR2 is FQNNGV. This CDR3 is built from 15 residues.